The present T cell receptor beta chain was sequenced within a study of T cells in Graves' hyperthyroidism and ophthalmopathy. Study results and limitations: Ophthalmopathy was told apart from stable hyperthyroidism by a 13 V-J model. Expanded thyroid clonotypes (above 0.001) were mostly also found in blood.

Details on this clonotype: Its antigen is still unknown.

The TCR beta CDR3 regions underwent amplification using RNA transcripts as the source. With the HTBI primer set, the TCR CDR3 went through a first round of RT-PCR. TCRdb processed the multiplex PCR reads anew with MiXCR; each CDR3 protein has one entry. Of 550,000 to 850,000 distinct CDR3 sequences in the sample, around 20% were seen once. Among the patients, aged 18 to 65, hyperthyroidism was newly diagnosed and had lasted under 2 months. A patient was excluded if there was uncontrolled infection, other autoimmune disease, pregnancy or lactation. This receptor was obtained from a woman aged 45 to 65 with Graves' hyperthyroidism that later progressed to Graves' ophthalmopathy. Sequenced: blood.

Here the CDR3 DNA reads TGTGCCAGCAGGGTAGGGACAGGAAAAAATTCACCCCTCCACTTT. Its protein is CASRVGTGKNSPLHF. This chain uses TRBV7-9 with TRBJ1-6; 8 bases are shared with TRBD1. CDR3 length equals 15 residues. CDR1 is SEHNR, CDR2 FQNEAQ, per germline (reference sequence). V was pared by 6 bases and J by 7 bases, with 8 bases of the junction left unmatched. The full variable domain, rest sourced from reference TRBV7-9 and TRBJ1-6, is DTGVSQNPRHKITKRGQNVTFRCDPISEHNRLYWYRQTLGQGPEFLTYFQNEAQLEKSRLLSDRFSAERPKGSFSTLEIQRTEQGDSAMYLCASRVGTGKNSPLHFGNGTRLTVT.